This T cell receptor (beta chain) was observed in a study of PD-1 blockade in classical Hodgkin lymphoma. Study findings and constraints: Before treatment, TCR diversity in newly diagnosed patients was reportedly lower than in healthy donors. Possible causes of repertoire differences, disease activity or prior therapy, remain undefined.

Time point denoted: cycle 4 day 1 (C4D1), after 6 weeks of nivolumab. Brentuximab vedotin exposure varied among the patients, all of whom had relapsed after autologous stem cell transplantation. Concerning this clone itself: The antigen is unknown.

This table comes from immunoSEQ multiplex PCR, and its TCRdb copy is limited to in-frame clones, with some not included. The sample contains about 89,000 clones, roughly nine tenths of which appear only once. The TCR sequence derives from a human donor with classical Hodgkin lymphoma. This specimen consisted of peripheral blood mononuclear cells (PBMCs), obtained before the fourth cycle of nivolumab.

The CDR3 coding sequence is TGTGCCAGTAGTATAGGGACACTCTGGAATCAGCCCCAGCATTTT. As protein: CASSIGTLWNQPQHF. This chain connects TRBV19 to TRBJ1-5; weak D call: TRBD1 (5 bases). CDR1 is LNHDA and CDR2 is SQIVND in the germline V gene (reference sequence). The CDR3 extends over 15 amino acids. The ends were cut back, 1 base at V and 4 bases at J, with 11 bases in the middle.